Shown below are 31 T cell receptor beta chains from a single sample sequenced in a study of cytomegalovirus exposure and HLA in healthy donors. Use of 60 Vbeta and 13 Jbeta primers characterized the PCR. Sequencing was performed with immunoSEQ multiplex PCR; in TCRdb, only in-frame clones are kept and a portion is missing. The profile shows about 150,000 clones, 75% to 85% of them singletons. The sample comprised PBMCs. Every receptor here comes from a human donor in good health.

V and J are TRBV5-4 and TRBJ2-1; 8 bases match TRBD2. The V and J ends lost 4 bases and 7 bases, in that order; junction bases with no gene match: 10. Germline CDR1 and CDR2: SGHNT and YYREEE (reference sequence). The CDR3 consists of 15 residues. The CDR3 DNA sequence: TGTGCCAGCAGCCCCGGTGGCACGGGGGGGAATGAGCAGTTCTTC. Its protein product is CASSPGGTGGNEQFF. The whole variable domain, filled in from reference TRBV5-4 and TRBJ2-1, reads ETGVTQSPTHLIKTRGQQVTLRCSSQSGHNTVSWYQQALGQGPQFIFQYYREEENGRGNFPPRFSGLQFPNYSSELNVNALELDDSALYLCASSPGGTGGNEQFFGPGTRLTVL.

The chain is built from TRBV6-5 and TRBJ1-3; D ambiguous. V dropped 2 bases and J dropped 0 bases, with 11 bases sitting between them. Germline lookup yields CDR1 MNHEY and CDR2 SVGAGI. The CDR3 loop spans 16 amino acids. The DNA for the CDR3 is TGTGCCAGCAGTTACCGGTCCTCTGTCTCTGGAAACACCATATATTTT. Translated: CASSYRSSVSGNTIYF.

For the CDR3, the DNA is TGTGCCAGCAGCTTAAATTCCCAGAAGAACACTGAAGCTTTCTTT. It codes for CASSLNSQKNTEAFF. V and J are TRBV7-2 and TRBJ1-1; D is undetermined. The V end lost 2 bases, the J end lost 1 base, and 11 bases lay between the germline ends. The CDR3 sequence is 15 residues long. Germline loops: CDR1 SGHTA, CDR2 FQGNSA.

This clone came up once. The gene calls are TRBV2 and TRBJ1-5; 11 bases map to TRBD1. The trim removed 6 bases at V and 9 bases at J, leaving 1 base unmatched. Germline V gene sequence: CDR1 SNHLY, CDR2 FYNNEI. CDR3 length equals 12 residues. The CDR3 reads CASRGTGGPQHF. DNA of the CDR3: TGTGCCAGCAGGGGGACAGGGGGGCCCCAGCATTTT.

The chain joins TRBV2 to TRBJ2-3, with D possibly being TRBD2 (7 bases). The CDR3 extends over 16 amino acids. The V gene's germline CDR1 is SNHLY and CDR2 FYNNEI. Trimming left V 6 bases short and J 4 bases short, with 20 bases between. The CDR3 sequence: CASSLEGGNRPDTQYF. The CDR3 nucleotides are TGTGCCAGCAGCCTCGAGGGGGGGAATCGGCCAGATACGCAGTATTTT. The whole variable domain, remainder taken from reference TRBV2 and TRBJ2-3, is EPEVTQTPSHQVTQMGQEVILRCVPISNHLYFYWYRQILGQKVEFLVSFYNNEISEKSEIFDDQFSVERPDGSNFTLKIRSTKLEDSAMYFCASSLEGGNRPDTQYFGPGTRLTVL.

This clone was counted a few times. The chain joins TRBV25-1 to TRBJ2-7, with 10 bases that match TRBD2. The CDR3 consists of 16 residues. The germline V gene has CDR1 MGHDK and CDR2 SYGVNS. Trimming cost V 9 bases and J 4 bases; bases outside gene matches: 15. CDR3 loop: CASCVWLAGDSYEQYF. In nucleotides, the CDR3 is TGTGCCAGTTGTGTGTGGCTAGCGGGAGATTCATACGAGCAGTACTTC.

The chain links TRBV27 to TRBJ1-1; possibly TRBD1 for D (5 bases). Germline V gives CDR1 MNHEY, CDR2 SMNVEV (reference sequence). The CDR3 runs to 16 residues. V was shortened by 2 bases and J by 0 bases, with 13 bases between the two germline ends. The CDR3 protein is CASSLRPAGMNTEAFF. The DNA of the CDR3 is TGTGCCAGCAGTTTAAGGCCCGCAGGGATGAACACTGAAGCTTTCTTT.

The chain joins TRBV11-2 to TRBJ2-1; D unclear. Between the trimmed V and J ends, which lost 4 bases and 12 bases, there was a span of 7 bases. Looked up from germline, CDR1 is SGHAT and CDR2 is FQNNGV. The CDR3 covers 10 residues. This CDR3 is CASSSNGQFF. For the CDR3, the DNA is TGTGCCAGCAGCTCTAACGGGCAGTTCTTC.

The chain uses TRBV14 and TRBJ2-5; D is possibly TRBD2 (6 bases). Trimming pared 4 bases from V and 4 bases from J, leaving 10 bases between. The CDR3 runs to 13 residues. In germline, CDR1 is SGHDN, CDR2 FVKESK. For the CDR3, the DNA is TGTGCCAGCAGCCGCGCGGGACGAGAGACCCAGTACTTC. Residues: CASSRAGRETQYF.

The chain has TRBV18 and TRBJ1-1; D unresolved. There are 16 residues in the CDR3. Germline V gene data show CDR1 as KGHSH and CDR2 as LQKENI. Trimming took 3 bases from V and 5 from J, leaving 19 bases between them. This CDR3 is CASSPLILRRETEAFF. CDR3 sequence (DNA): TGTGCCAGCTCACCGCTAATTCTTCGGAGGGAGACTGAAGCTTTCTTT.

J is TRBJ1-3 and V is TRBV12-5; D is undetermined. The CDR3 contains 13 residues. Per the germline V gene, CDR1 is LGHNT and CDR2 is FRNRAP. The germline V and J ends were trimmed by 6 bases and 0 bases, with 6 bases remaining between them. This CDR3 reads CASGFNSGNTIYF. Written as DNA, the CDR3 is TGTGCTAGTGGGTTTAACTCTGGAAACACCATATATTTT.

V usage is TRBV7-7 and J usage is TRBJ2-5, with a tentative D call TRBD1 (6 bases). Germline CDR1 SSHAT, CDR2 FNYEAQ (reference sequence). Trimming took off 2 bases at V and 4 bases at J, with 8 bases between the two ends. This CDR3 spans 13 amino acids. The CDR3 DNA is TGTGCCAGCAGCTTATCAGGGGCAGAGACCCAGTACTTC. It encodes CASSLSGAETQYF.

The J gene is TRBJ2-2, the V gene TRBV4-3, with TRBD2 as a possible D gene (5 bases). V was clipped by 2 bases and J by 0 bases, with 13 bases between them. CDR3 length equals 17 residues. Germline lookup yields CDR1 LGHNA and CDR2 YSLEER. CDR3 residues: CASSQKAGASNTGELFF. Written as DNA, the CDR3 is TGCGCCAGCAGCCAAAAGGCGGGTGCTTCGAACACCGGGGAGCTGTTTTTT.

The chain links TRBV19 to TRBJ1-5; 9 nucleotides agree with TRBD1. This CDR3 is 13 amino acids long. From germline, CDR1 is LNHDA and CDR2 SQIVND (reference sequence). Germline trimming cut 4 bases from V and 7 bases from J; bases unmatched to any gene: 2. In DNA, the CDR3 is TGTGCCAGTAGTAGGGGACAGGGACAGCCCCAGCATTTT. Protein product: CASSRGQGQPQHF.

The chain carries TRBV5-1 and TRBJ2-1; 8 nucleotides match TRBD1. The CDR3 contains 13 residues. Germline lookup yields CDR1 SGHRS and CDR2 YFSETQ. J gave up 6 bases and V 5 bases, and 4 bases lay outside the gene matches. The CDR3 reads CASREGTGNEQFF. In DNA form, the CDR3 reads TGCGCCAGCAGGGAGGGGACAGGCAATGAGCAGTTCTTC.

The chain is built from TRBV5-1 and TRBJ2-2; TRBD1 agrees at 8 bases. The CDR3 is made up of 13 amino acids. V dropped 7 bases and J dropped 5; count of bases not matched to a gene: 4. In germline, CDR1 is SGHRS, CDR2 YFSETQ. The chain's CDR3 is CASAGQGTGELFF. The CDR3 DNA reads TGCGCCAGCGCTGGACAGGGAACCGGGGAGCTGTTTTTT.

The CDR3 reads CASSLAGLGQGVAFF. CDR3 coding DNA: TGCGCCAGCAGCTTGGCAGGATTGGGGCAGGGGGTAGCTTTCTTT. V usage is TRBV5-1 and J usage is TRBJ1-1; 7 nucleotides match TRBD1. The CDR3 has 15 residues. Germline loops: CDR1 SGHRS, CDR2 YFSETQ. Germline trimming cut 0 bases from V and 10 bases from J; bases unmatched to any gene: 12.

The CDR3 sequence is CASSDPEAFF. The CDR3 nucleotides are TGTGCCAGCAGTGACCCGGAAGCTTTCTTT. J is TRBJ1-1 and V is TRBV2; no clear D. V was trimmed by 3 bases and J by 8 bases, leaving 4 bases between them. The germline gives CDR1 SNHLY, CDR2 FYNNEI. The CDR3 is made up of 10 amino acids. The full variable domain, in which reference TRBV2 and TRBJ1-1 provide the parts outside the CDR3, is EPEVTQTPSHQVTQMGQEVILRCVPISNHLYFYWYRQILGQKVEFLVSFYNNEISEKSEIFDDQFSVERPDGSNFTLKIRSTKLEDSAMYFCASSDPEAFFGQGTRLTVV.

J is TRBJ1-6 and V is TRBV11-1; D is unresolved. CDR1 and CDR2 (germline): SGHAT, FQDESV (reference sequence). This CDR3 has 13 amino acids. Deletions cut 2 bases from V and 10 bases from J, with 9 bases between. Here the CDR3 reads CASSLIASSPLHF. CDR3 nucleotides: TGTGCCAGCAGCTTAATAGCCAGCTCACCCCTCCACTTT.

This sequence joins TRBV29-1 and TRBJ1-1; D may be TRBD1 (5 bases). Per germline, CDR1 SQVTM and CDR2 ANQGSEA. This CDR3 is 14 amino acids long. The ends were cut back, 5 bases at V and 0 bases at J, with 13 bases in the middle. The CDR3 region has the DNA TGCAGCGTTAACGTGGGGGGTATGAACACTGAAGCTTTCTTT. Protein: CSVNVGGMNTEAFF.

This clone has a single count. V is TRBV7-2 and J is TRBJ2-5; TRBD1 might be the D (5 bases). Germline CDR1 is SGHTA and CDR2 is FQGNSA. V lost 5 bases, J lost 5 bases, and 12 bases lay in between. The CDR3 loop spans 13 amino acids. This CDR3 reads CASSATPGETQYF. As DNA, the CDR3 is TGTGCCAGCAGCGCAACCCCAGGGGAGACCCAGTACTTC.

This chain connects TRBV5-1 to TRBJ2-2; unclear D gene. CDR3 length: 15 amino acids. Germline CDR1 SGHRS, CDR2 YFSETQ. Trimming took 5 bases from V and 0 from J, leaving 11 bases between them. The CDR3 sequence is CASSGGRSNTGELFF. Written as DNA, the CDR3 is TGCGCCAGCAGTGGTGGCCGCTCGAACACCGGGGAGCTGTTTTTT.

J is TRBJ1-1 and V is TRBV20-1, with 7 bases lining up with TRBD1. Trimming removed 5 bases from V and 6 bases from J; junction bases left unmatched: 3. Germline V gene sequence: CDR1 DFQATT, CDR2 SNEGSKA (reference sequence). The CDR3 length is 11 residues. CDR3 sequence (DNA): TGCAGTGCTTCCGACAGGGCTGAAGCTTTCTTT. Amino acid sequence: CSASDRAEAFF.

V usage is TRBV2 and J usage is TRBJ2-1, with 9 bases that match TRBD2. Trimming at V came to 3 bases and at J to 6 bases, leaving 3 bases not matched to a gene. CDR3 length: 14 residues. Germline CDR1 SNHLY, CDR2 FYNNEI. In DNA form, the CDR3 reads TGTGCCAGCAGTGATCTAGCGGGGTTCAATGAGCAGTTCTTC. Its protein product is CASSDLAGFNEQFF.

This clone was observed a few times. The V gene is TRBV6-5, the J gene TRBJ2-3; D may be TRBD2 (6 bases). The CDR3 runs to 14 residues. Trimming took off 2 bases at V and 2 bases at J, with 8 bases between the two ends. The V gene's germline CDR1 is MNHEY and CDR2 SVGAGI. The CDR3 region has the DNA TGTGCCAGCAGTTACGGCGGGAACACAGATACGCAGTATTTT. Its protein product is CASSYGGNTDTQYF.

The sample holds a few counts of this clone. The chain carries TRBV6-5 and TRBJ2-1; D gene uncertain. This CDR3 contains 13 residues. Trimming pared 8 bases from V and 4 bases from J, leaving 12 bases between. Looked up from germline, CDR1 is MNHEY and CDR2 is SVGAGI. This CDR3 reads CASESALYNEQFF. The CDR3, as DNA: TGTGCCAGCGAGTCCGCCCTTTACAATGAGCAGTTCTTC.

The rearrangement uses TRBV29-1 and TRBJ2-1, with TRBD1 identical over 7 bases. Germline-derived CDR1 and CDR2 are SQVTM and ANQGSEA. CDR3 length: 15 amino acids. Trimming cost V 4 bases and J 2 bases; bases outside gene matches: 8. The CDR3 spells CSVAPTGTPYNEQFF. The CDR3 DNA follows: TGCAGCGTTGCCCCGACAGGGACCCCCTACAATGAGCAGTTCTTC.

The chain employs TRBV30 and TRBJ1-1, with TRBD1 matching 8 bases. The J segment lost 4 bases and the V segment lost 4 bases, leaving 2 bases of the junction unmatched. This CDR3 spans 12 amino acids. Germline V lookup: CDR1 GTSNPN, CDR2 SVGIG (reference sequence). CDR3 in amino acids: CAWTGGVTEAFF. The CDR3 bases are TGTGCCTGGACAGGGGGCGTCACTGAAGCTTTCTTT.

This clone was seen a handful of times. The V and J genes are TRBV19 and TRBJ1-5, with D tentatively TRBD1 (5 bases). The CDR3 has 17 residues. Per the germline V gene, CDR1 is LNHDA and CDR2 is SQIVND (reference sequence). V shed 5 bases and J shed 5 bases, with 22 bases lying between them. The CDR3: CASSPGQGVSPHQPQHF. DNA for the CDR3: TGTGCCAGTAGTCCCGGACAAGGCGTAAGCCCCCATCAGCCCCAGCATTTT.

The rearrangement uses TRBV7-3 and TRBJ2-3, with unresolved D. The V gene's germline CDR1 is SGHTA and CDR2 FQGTGA. The CDR3 has 16 amino acids. V lost 2 bases to trimming and J lost 0 bases, with 12 bases between them. For the CDR3, the DNA is TGTGCCAGCAGCTTATACCCAGCGTTGAGCACAGATACGCAGTATTTT. It yields the protein CASSLYPALSTDTQYF.

The V and J genes are TRBV28 and TRBJ1-1; D not resolved. The CDR3 extends over 13 amino acids. V lost 8 bases and J lost 7, with 17 bases in between. The germline gives CDR1 MDHEN, CDR2 SYDVKM. The CDR3 loop is CASLGRPRFEAFF. CDR3 coding DNA: TGTGCCAGCCTGGGGAGACCGAGGTTTGAAGCTTTCTTT.